This TCR beta chain originates from a study of T cell changes during pregnancy in multiple sclerosis. Here immunoSEQ multiplex PCR was the method, and the copy in TCRdb shows in-frame clones only, minus some. The sample consists of 55,000 to 70,000 clones, approximately 91% of them appearing once. Sequencing used CD4+ T cells from peripheral blood mononuclear cells, obtained after pregnancy. This receptor was taken from a female donor with multiple sclerosis, enrolled in a pregnancy study.

CDR3 amino acids: CASSSPGQNTGELFF. CDR3 sequence (DNA): TGTGCCAGCAGCTCACCGGGACAGAACACCGGGGAGCTGTTTTTT. The chain recombines TRBV6-5 with TRBJ2-2; maybe TRBD1 (6 bases). The germline V gene has CDR1 MNHEY and CDR2 SVGAGI. This CDR3 has 15 amino acids. V was trimmed by 6 bases and J by 1 base, leaving 12 bases between them.